This T cell receptor (beta chain) originates from a study of OX40 agonist ivuxolimab in advanced cancers. Study-wide background: Patients were treated with ivuxolimab, an agonistic anti-OX40 (CD134) antibody. Hepatocellular carcinoma, melanoma, renal cell or head and neck cancer occurred in dose-escalation patients.

Generated by immunoSEQ multiplex PCR, the TCRdb table keeps only in-frame clones and is missing some. The sample lists 35,000 to 55,000 clones, roughly 94% occurring once. This CDR3 is built from 11 residues. CDR1 PRHDT and CDR2 FYEKMQ come from the germline V gene (reference sequence). The V and J ends lost 5 bases and 6 bases respectively, with 8 bases between them. The chain employs TRBV13 and TRBJ2-7; no clear D. This TCR was recovered from an adult with an advanced solid tumor such as melanoma, head and neck, liver or kidney cancer. The specimen comprised CD4+ or CD8+ T cells sorted from blood, sampled in a trial of the OX40 agonist ivuxolimab. The CDR3 bases are TGTGCCAGCAGCATTAGCACCGAGCAGTACTTC. This sequence encodes CASSISTEQYF.